This T cell receptor (beta chain) was profiled in a study of vaccination and CD4 T cells after COVID-19 (dated by TCRdb to between 2022 and 2023). In terms of the full investigation: Six males and four females were included in the convalescent cohort, with two Hispanic individuals, seven Caucasians, two Asians and one multiracial person represented. Participants got two doses of the Pfizer-BioNTech BNT162b2 vaccine (n=8) or two doses of the Moderna mRNA-1273 vaccine (n=2). Post-COVID blood samples from convalescent patients were collected a median of roughly 100 days after diagnosis, with a range of about 35 to 180 days. Post-vaccine blood samples were collected a median of around 70 days after the second vaccine dose, ranging from roughly 13 to 250 days. For stimulating the cultures, overlapping spike peptide pools were used, derived from SARS-CoV-2 as well as from the common cold coronaviruses HCoV-NL63, HCoV-OC43 and HCoV-229E. Control cultures received a CEFX viral epitope pool as the positive control, an HIV-1 Nef peptide pool as the negative control, or no peptide. In under 13 COVID-19 convalescent patients and a handful of infection-naive healthy vaccine recipients, researchers compared the spike-specific CD4+ TCR repertoire from before mRNA vaccination with the repertoire from after. In an earlier paper using these donors, memory CD4+ T cell crossreactivity between SARS-CoV-2 and common cold coronavirus spike proteins was assessed at the TCR clonotype level. Broader findings and caveats from the paper: An increase in the median number of SARS-CoV-2-reactive clonotypes from some 20 after infection to roughly 39 after vaccination was observed, but the change was not found to be significant. Only a relatively small number of convalescent patients were included in the study, and early timepoints following natural infection were not analyzed. In convalescent patients, a median around 90% of post-vaccine SARS-CoV-2-reactive clones were detected only after vaccination, suggesting vaccine-specific priming. Nearly all vaccine-specific clones in convalescent patients (304 of 307) were mono-reactive for SARS-CoV-2 spike rather than cross-reactive with common cold coronaviruses.

The library came from PCR. DNA from cultured CD4+ T cells underwent TCR sequencing with the Oncomine TCR Beta short-read assay at the Johns Hopkins FTIC core. Genomic DNA was extracted from the cultured CD4+ T cells with the QIAamp micro DNA kit. The Oncomine TCR Beta libraries from cultured CD4+ T cells were pooled using unique dual indexes and then sequenced on an Illumina iSeq 100. On the authors' methods: Non-productive sequences were filtered out, and CDR3s that did not start with C, did not end with F or W, or were shorter than 7 amino acids were discarded. Antigen-specific clonotypes were identified with the MANAFEST web application by comparing peptide-stimulated wells with reference and other culture wells. To be called positive, a clone needed an FDR below 0.05, an odds ratio above 5, and a productive frequency above 0.1% in at least two of three replicate wells. Clonotypes that were significantly expanded in both SARS-CoV-2 spike wells and at least one common cold coronavirus spike condition were defined as cross-reactive. Similarity between CDR3 sequences was evaluated in R version 3.6.1 using Levenshtein distances (stringdist) and unrooted phylogenetic trees (ape). The public reads were reanalyzed by TCRdb: fastp trimming at Q25, MiXCR alignment, in-frame beta chains only. When rows share a CDR3 protein, they turn into one entry using the most common DNA and genes. What appears here as the V and J calls and clone size reflects TCRdb's work, not the paper's. Within this sample are about 7,200 distinct CDR3 sequences, with approximately 42% of them counted one time only. The ten biggest clones cover less than 30% of the sample.

In the case of this clonotype: Its recognized antigen is unknown. Base qualities are not recorded, but no much larger clone differs from it by a single base.

Per the publication, the treatment or condition label means: roughly 10-day PBMC culture with coronavirus spike peptide pools or control peptides (ViraFEST assay). CD4+ T cells from unexposed donors were collected before the COVID-19 pandemic (2011-2018). To expand antigen-specific T cells with peptide pools and then pick out the expanded clonotypes through TCR sequencing, the study relied on the ViraFEST assay. PBMCs were cultured at a few million per well in IMDM supplemented with approximately 5% human AB serum and around 9.5 IU/ml IL-2, with approximately 11 ug/ml peptide pools added. On days 3 and 7, half of the culture medium was replaced with fresh IL-2-containing medium. Once the cells had been in culture for roughly 10 days, the EasySep CD4+ T cell isolation kit was used to isolate CD4+ T cells by negative selection. As cell number allowed, CD4+ T cells from unexposed donors were tested for reactivity to SARS-CoV-2 S and N and to four common cold coronavirus spike pools. PBMCs were separated from whole blood using Ficoll-Paque Plus gradient centrifugation and then either used fresh or cryopreserved at -140C. Triplicate wells were generally used for each culture condition. The leukapheresis product for the unexposed donors was obtained through commercial purchase.

The germline V gene encodes CDR1 LNHDA and CDR2 SQIVND (reference sequence). The CDR3 measures 15 amino acids from cysteine to phenylalanine. The DNA shown is the 45-base CDR3, in frame from base 1. Compared with germline, V lacks 5 bases and J lacks 10 bases; bases without a gene match: 12. The receptor's source is a human donor in good health. The rearranged segments are TRBV19 and TRBJ2-1, with TRBD2 identical over 9 junction bases. The sample comprised CD4+ T cells from blood, cultured in vitro. The sequenced DNA: TGTGCCAGTAGTCGGATCCCTAGCGGGAAAGAGGAGCAGTTCTTC. This translates into CASSRIPSGKEEQFF.